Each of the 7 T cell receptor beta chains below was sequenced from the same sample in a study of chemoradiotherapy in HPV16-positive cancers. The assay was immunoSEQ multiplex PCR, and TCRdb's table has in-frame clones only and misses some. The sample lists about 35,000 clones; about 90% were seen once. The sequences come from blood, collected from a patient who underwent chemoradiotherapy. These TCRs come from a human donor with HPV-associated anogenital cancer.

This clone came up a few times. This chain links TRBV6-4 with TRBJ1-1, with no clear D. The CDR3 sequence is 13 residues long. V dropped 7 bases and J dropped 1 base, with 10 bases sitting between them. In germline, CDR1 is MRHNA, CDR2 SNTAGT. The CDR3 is CASKRAPNTEAFF. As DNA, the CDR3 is TGTGCCAGCAAGAGGGCCCCGAACACTGAAGCTTTCTTT.

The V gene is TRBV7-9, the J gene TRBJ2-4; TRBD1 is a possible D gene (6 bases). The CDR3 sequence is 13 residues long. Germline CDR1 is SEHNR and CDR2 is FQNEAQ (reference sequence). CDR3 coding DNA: TGTGCGACCGAGGGGGTAGCCAAAAACATTCAGTACTTC. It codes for CATEGVAKNIQYF.

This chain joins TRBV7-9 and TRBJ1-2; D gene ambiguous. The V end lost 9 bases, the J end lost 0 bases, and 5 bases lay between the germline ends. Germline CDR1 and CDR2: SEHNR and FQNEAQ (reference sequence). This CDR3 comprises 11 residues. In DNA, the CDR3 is TGTGCCAGTAGCACTAACTATGGCTACACCTTC. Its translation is CASSTNYGYTF.

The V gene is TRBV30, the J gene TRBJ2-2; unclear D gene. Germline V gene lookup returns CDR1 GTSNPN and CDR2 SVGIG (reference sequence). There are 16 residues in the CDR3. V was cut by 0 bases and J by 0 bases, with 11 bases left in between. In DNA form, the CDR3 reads TGTGCCTGGAGTGTACTGGGGTCCACGAACACCGGGGAGCTGTTTTTT. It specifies CAWSVLGSTNTGELFF. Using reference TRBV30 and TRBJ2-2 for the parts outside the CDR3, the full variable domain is SQTIHQWPATLVQPVGSPLSLECTVEGTSNPNLYWYRQAAGRGLQLLFYSVGIGQISSEVPQNLSASRPQDRQFILSSKKLLLSDSGFYLCAWSVLGSTNTGELFFGEGSRLTVL.

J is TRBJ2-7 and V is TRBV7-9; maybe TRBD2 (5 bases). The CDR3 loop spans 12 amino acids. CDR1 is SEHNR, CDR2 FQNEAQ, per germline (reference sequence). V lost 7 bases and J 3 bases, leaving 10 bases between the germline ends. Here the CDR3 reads CASMRAGYEQYF. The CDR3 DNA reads TGTGCCAGCATGCGGGCAGGCTACGAGCAGTACTTC.

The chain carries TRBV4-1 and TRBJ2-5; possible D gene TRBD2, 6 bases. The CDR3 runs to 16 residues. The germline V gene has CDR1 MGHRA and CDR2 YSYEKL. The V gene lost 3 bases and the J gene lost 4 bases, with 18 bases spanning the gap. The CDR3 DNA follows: TGCGCCAGCAGCCAGCCCCTTGGGAGGCTCGGAGAGACCCAGTACTTC. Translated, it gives CASSQPLGRLGETQYF.

The CDR3 is CASSTSDRVVYEQYF. The CDR3 DNA follows: TGTGCCAGCAGTACCTCTGACAGGGTGGTTTACGAGCAGTACTTC. The chain joins TRBV6-5 to TRBJ2-7; 7 nucleotides line up with TRBD1. The CDR3 runs 15 residues. Germline lookup yields CDR1 MNHEY and CDR2 SVGAGI. V shed 5 bases, J shed 4 bases, and the junction held 11 bases outside the gene matches.